This T cell receptor beta chain was identified in a study of blood T cell repertoires in COVID-19. Study-level background: Whether acute or convalescent, the COVID-19 samples came from the United States, Italy and Spain. PBMCs, B-cell-depleted T cells, or T cells were the source of the cDNA or gDNA that made up the material.

The germline V gene encodes CDR1 KGHSH and CDR2 LQKENI. The CDR3 has 15 amino acids. Trimming shortened V by 0 bases and J by 8 bases, and 16 bases separated the two germline ends. In the study's own analysis: Scientists estimated how many nucleated cells there were by amplifying reference gene primers. TCRdb keeps only in-frame clones here, not all; method: immunoSEQ multiplex PCR. V and J calls and clone size are as listed in that table; D and trimming were resolved from the DNA. The repertoire holds more than 100,000 clones, less than 75% seen once, with approximately 0.86% in the top ten. This sequence joins TRBV18 and TRBJ1-2; weak D call: TRBD1 (6 bases). Sequencing was done on a sample of peripheral blood. The source of this sequence is a human donor with acute or convalescent COVID-19. The donor label of this sample is uncertain. CDR3 sequence reads: CASSPPAAGVEGYTF. CDR3 coding DNA: TGTGCCAGCTCACCACCGGCGGCAGGGGTCGAAGGCTACACCTTC.